These 10 T cell receptor beta chains came from one sample sequenced in a study of blood T cell repertoires in COVID-19. TCRdb's copy holds only in-frame clones and misses some; the assay was immunoSEQ multiplex PCR. This table has more than 110,000 clones, approximately 88% appearing once. The sample consisted of PBMCs or T cells enriched from blood (not recorded which). The receptors were sampled from a man in his forties with acute COVID-19.

The J gene is TRBJ1-3, the V gene TRBV18, with TRBD1 matching over 7 bases. CDR1 KGHSH and CDR2 LQKENI come from the germline V gene. This CDR3 comprises 16 residues. With 3 bases clipped from V and 2 bases from J, the junction kept 7 bases outside the gene matches. CDR3 protein: CASSPRDSPAGNTIYF. The CDR3 DNA is TGTGCCAGCTCACCCCGGGACAGTCCAGCTGGAAACACCATATATTTT.

This chain connects TRBV29-1 to TRBJ2-7; unclear D gene. Trimming stripped 4 bases from V and 2 bases from J, with 12 bases between. The CDR3 contains 13 residues. CDR1 is SQVTM and CDR2 is ANQGSEA in the germline V gene. CDR3 DNA sequence: TGCAGCGTTGTTATCACCGACACCTACGAGCAGTACTTC. As protein: CSVVITDTYEQYF.

The CDR3 DNA sequence: TGTGCCAGCGTCGCGGATCAGGGGTTTAATTCACCCCTCCACTTT. Its translation is CASVADQGFNSPLHF. The rearrangement joins TRBV2 to TRBJ1-6; maybe TRBD1 (6 bases). The CDR3 length is 15 residues. CDR1 and CDR2 from the germline V gene are SNHLY and FYNNEI. Trimming removed 8 bases at V and 6 bases at J, with 17 bases between. The variable domain in full, completed from reference TRBV2 and TRBJ1-6, reads EPEVTQTPSHQVTQMGQEVILRCVPISNHLYFYWYRQILGQKVEFLVSFYNNEISEKSEIFDDQFSVERPDGSNFTLKIRSTKLEDSAMYFCASVADQGFNSPLHFGNGTRLTVT.

This clone was observed a few times. This sequence joins TRBV10-2 and TRBJ2-4, with TRBD2 matching over 12 bases. CDR1 is WSHSY, CDR2 SAAADI, per germline. The CDR3 consists of 16 residues. Trimming took 7 bases from V and 0 from J; bases not matched to a gene: 4. The CDR3 DNA reads TGCGCCAGCACCGGGGGACTAGCGGGAGCCAAAAACATTCAGTACTTC. Translating it yields CASTGGLAGAKNIQYF.

The chain joins TRBV11-2 to TRBJ2-7, with TRBD2 as a possible D gene (6 bases). The length of the CDR3 is 15 residues. Trimming removed 2 bases from V and 2 bases from J, with 13 bases in between. Germline CDR1 SGHAT, CDR2 FQNNGV. The CDR3 reads CASSLRGGDPYEQYF. The CDR3 DNA reads TGTGCCAGCAGCTTAAGAGGAGGGGATCCCTACGAGCAGTACTTC.

The V gene is TRBV5-1, the J gene TRBJ2-5, with TRBD1 matching 9 bases. The CDR3 consists of 16 residues. The V gene end was trimmed by 1 base and the J gene end by 4 bases; junction bases not matched to a gene: 8. The germline V gene has CDR1 SGHRS and CDR2 YFSETQ. Here the CDR3 DNA reads TGCGCCAGCAGCTTGAGCACACAGGGGGCCAGAGAGACCCAGTACTTC. This sequence encodes CASSLSTQGARETQYF.

The rearrangement joins TRBV4-3 to TRBJ2-1; 7 bases align to TRBD2. J was trimmed by 8 bases and V by 4 bases; bases with no gene match: 11. Germline V lookup: CDR1 LGHNA, CDR2 YSLEER. The CDR3 runs to 15 residues. CDR3 DNA: TGCGCCAGCAGCCGTGAGCGGGGAGAGGGCGATGAGCAGTTCTTC. Protein product: CASSRERGEGDEQFF.

The V and J genes are TRBV11-2 and TRBJ2-7; 11 bases fit TRBD1. Germline V gene data show CDR1 as SGHAT and CDR2 as FQNNGV. V was clipped by 4 bases and J by 6 bases; unmatched bases: 2. The CDR3 has 13 residues. The CDR3 here is CASSWTGGAEQYF. The CDR3 nucleotides read TGTGCCAGCAGCTGGACAGGGGGCGCCGAGCAGTACTTC.

The rearrangement joins TRBV27 to TRBJ1-6; D is unresolved. Trimming cost V 2 bases and J 3 bases, with 8 bases left between them. The germline gives CDR1 MNHEY, CDR2 SMNVEV (reference sequence). The CDR3 loop spans 15 amino acids. The CDR3 protein is CASSLSHLYNSPLHF. CDR3 nucleotides: TGTGCCAGCAGTTTAAGCCACCTCTATAATTCACCCCTCCACTTT.

The chain links TRBV28 to TRBJ1-1; D may be TRBD1 (5 bases). With 1 base removed from V and 4 bases from J, the gap between germline ends came to 13 bases. CDR1 and CDR2 from the germline V gene are MDHEN and SYDVKM. CDR3 length: 15 amino acids. CDR3 region: CASSLSAGLITEAFF. For the CDR3, the DNA is TGTGCCAGCAGTTTATCGGCGGGACTGATCACTGAAGCTTTCTTT.